This TCR beta chain was sequenced during a study of CD8+ T cells in alopecia areata. Pooled cutaneous lymph node cells were sorted using CD4, CD8alpha, NKG2D, NKG2ACE and other markers. Points from the study as a whole: Sharing of TCRs across patients appeared less clear than in mice, possibly for HLA-related reasons. Alopecia totalis/universalis scalp especially showed more expanded CD8+ clones than normal scalp. Sequences from scalp samples also cover resident alphabeta T cells of normal skin.

This clone was seen repeatedly, ten times or more. Its target is not known. The gene names given are mouse names. The read terminates 4 residues ahead of where the CDR3 ends, so the germline J gene completes it. Extracted from the samples, RNA was reverse transcribed into cDNA to serve as the sequencing template. Measured with immunoSEQ multiplex PCR; TCRdb has only the in-frame clones, and not every one. The sample has about 8,700 clones, none seen only once. Germline V gene sequence: CDR1 NSQYPW, CDR2 LRSPGD (reference sequence). CDR3 length: 15 amino acids. The chain is built from TRBV1 and TRBJ2-7; 10 bases line up with TRBD1. The clonotype was recovered from a C3H/HeJ mouse with alopecia areata. Strain haplotype at MHC: H2-k. The sequenced sample was CD8+ T cells sorted from a lymph node. Here the CDR3 reads CTCSAAGTGEDEQYF. CDR3 bases read: TGCACCTGCAGTGCAGCCGGGACAGGGGAGGAT. Full variable domain (rest looked up from reference TRBV1 and TRBJ2-7): VTLLEQNPRWRLVPRGQAVNLRCILKNSQYPWMSWYQQDLQKQLQWLFTLRSPGDKEVKSLPGADYLATRVTDTELRLQVANMSQGRTLYCTCSAAGTGEDEQYFGPGTRLTVL.